The 21 T cell receptor beta chains in this list originate from one sample, sequenced in a study of glioma-infiltrating T cells. Using RNA template, CDR3s of TCR alpha and beta were amplified with iRepertoire arm-PCR. TCRdb itself ran the multiplex PCR reads through MiXCR, one entry per CDR3 protein. The sample holds approximately 100,000 distinct CDR3 sequences, approximately 26% seen once. The sample taken for sequencing was glioma tissue, nonneoplastic brain tissue, or PBMCs (not recorded which). The source of these receptors is a human donor with low-grade glioma or glioblastoma, undergoing nonglioma brain surgery, or in good health (not recorded which).

The table lists this clonotype with many counts. This sequence joins TRBV27 and TRBJ2-7; TRBD2 is a possible D gene (6 bases). The CDR3 consists of 14 residues. The germline V and J ends were trimmed by 3 bases and 3 bases, with 12 bases remaining between them. Per germline, CDR1 MNHEY and CDR2 SMNVEV (reference sequence). This CDR3 is CASSLTVADYEQYF. In nucleotides, the CDR3 is TGTGCCAGCAGTTTGACGGTAGCGGACTACGAGCAGTACTTC.

This clonotype was seen repeatedly, ten times or more. J is TRBJ2-7 and V is TRBV7-2, with TRBD1 identical over 7 bases. Losses at the gene ends were 1 base for V and 0 bases for J; bases not matched to a gene: 6. Germline-derived CDR1 and CDR2 are SGHTA and FQGNSA. The CDR3 has 16 residues. The CDR3 region has the DNA TGTGCCAGCAGCTTAGGGTCGACAGGGTTCTCCTACGAGCAGTACTTC. Translation gives CASSLGSTGFSYEQYF. Full variable domain (remainder filled in from reference TRBV7-2 and TRBJ2-7): GAGVSQSPSNKVTEKGKDVELRCDPISGHTALYWYRQSLGQGLEFLIYFQGNSAPDKSGLPSDRFSAERTGGSVSTLTIQRTQQEDSAVYLCASSLGSTGFSYEQYFGPGTRLTVT.

This clonotype has more than one count but fewer than ten. The chain joins TRBV11-2 to TRBJ1-2; D is unresolved. Trimming took 3 bases from V and 4 from J, leaving 12 bases between them. CDR1 and CDR2 from the germline V gene are SGHAT and FQNNGV. This CDR3 comprises 14 residues. The chain's CDR3 is CASSLNPGSYGYTF. CDR3 DNA: TGTGCCAGCAGCTTGAACCCGGGAAGCTATGGCTACACCTTC.

This clonotype has at least ten counts. This chain joins TRBV28 and TRBJ1-1; D might be TRBD1 (6 bases). V was trimmed by 7 bases and J by 2 bases, leaving 17 bases between them. The CDR3 contains 15 residues. CDR1 is MDHEN and CDR2 is SYDVKM in the germline V gene. The CDR3 protein is CASTRRGQPNTEAFF. Here the CDR3 DNA reads TGTGCCAGCACTAGGAGGGGACAACCTAACACTGAAGCTTTCTTT.

Notes on this clonotype: Germline and junction disagree at one end, which may indicate a read error. This chain links TRBV16 with TRBJ2-1; 7 nucleotides line up with TRBD2. This CDR3 has 12 residues. Germline lookup yields CDR1 KGHSY and CDR2 FQNENV. CDR3 in DNA: TGTCCCAGCCGACAACCTAGCGGAGAGCAGTTCTTC. Translated: CPSRQPSGEQFF.

This clonotype was counted many times. The chain carries TRBV29-1 and TRBJ1-3, with TRBD1 identical over 7 bases. The CDR3 loop spans 15 amino acids. The germline CDR1 and CDR2 sequences are SQVTM and ANQGSEA. Trimming removed 6 bases from V and 3 bases from J; junction bases left unmatched: 11. CDR3 protein: CSVGGGTGDGNTIYF. The CDR3 DNA is TGCAGCGTAGGAGGTGGTACAGGGGATGGAAACACCATATATTTT.

As regards this clonotype: Being one base from a much bigger clone, this may be a read error. This chain connects TRBV7-9 to TRBJ1-2; D call uncertain. This CDR3 spans 14 amino acids. V lost 1 base to trimming and J lost 1 base, with 7 bases between them. CDR1 SEHNR and CDR2 FQNEAQ come from the germline V gene (reference sequence). The CDR3 bases are TGTGCCAGCAGCTTAGGCCGCAATAACTATGGCTACACCTTC. This encodes CASSLGRNNYGYTF.

In DNA, the CDR3 is TGCAGCGTTGAAGGGGTGCGGGCATCCACAGATACGCAGTATTTT. Translated, it gives CSVEGVRASTDTQYF. This chain links TRBV29-1 with TRBJ2-3; a weak D match, TRBD2 (5 bases). This CDR3 contains 15 residues. Germline V gives CDR1 SQVTM, CDR2 ANQGSEA. V was trimmed by 1 base and J by 2 bases, leaving 13 bases between them.

CDR3 bases: TGTGCCAGTAGTATGGGACTCACGGAGACCCAGTACTTC. Amino acid sequence: CASSMGLTETQYF. The chain has TRBV19 and TRBJ2-5; weak D call: TRBD2 (6 bases). Trimming removed 3 bases from V and 5 bases from J, with 10 bases in between. In germline, CDR1 is LNHDA, CDR2 SQIVND (reference sequence). The CDR3 has 13 amino acids.

Ten or more counts support this clonotype. J is TRBJ1-3 and V is TRBV7-8; the D gene is possibly TRBD1 (5 bases). CDR1 is SGHVS, CDR2 FQNEAQ, per germline. The CDR3 is 20 residues long. V was shortened by 5 bases and J by 0 bases, with 26 bases between the two germline ends. Written as DNA, the CDR3 is TGTGCCAGCAGCCCCCCCACTACCCGGGACGAGGCAAACTCTGGAAACACCATATATTTT. Residues: CASSPPTTRDEANSGNTIYF.

V is TRBV11-2 and J is TRBJ2-3; 10 positions agree with TRBD2. There are 18 residues in the CDR3. The germline CDR1 and CDR2 sequences are SGHAT and FQNNGV. V trimming: 6 bases; J trimming: 0 bases; junction bases outside the gene matches: 12. CDR3 nucleotide sequence: TGTGCCAGCAGAGAGAGGGCTAGCGGGGGCCGGAGCACAGATACGCAGTATTTT. It is translated as CASRERASGGRSTDTQYF.

The sample holds many counts of this clonotype. This chain links TRBV19 with TRBJ2-2, with a weak D call TRBD1 (6 bases). Germline CDR1 reads LNHDA; CDR2 reads SQIVND (reference sequence). V lost 3 bases and J 1 base, leaving 12 bases between the germline ends. There are 16 residues in the CDR3. CDR3 nucleotides: TGTGCCAGTAGTATTCCGGACAGACAGAACACCGGGGAGCTGTTTTTT. Its translation is CASSIPDRQNTGELFF.

The table lists this clonotype with many counts. The chain recombines TRBV27 with TRBJ2-7; TRBD1 matches at 11 bases. V lost 3 bases, J lost 0 bases, and 1 base stayed unmatched. This CDR3 comprises 15 residues. Germline CDR1 and CDR2: MNHEY and SMNVEV (reference sequence). The CDR3 reads CASSLGTGGSYEQYF. The CDR3 region has the DNA TGTGCCAGCAGTTTGGGGACAGGGGGCTCCTACGAGCAGTACTTC.

This clonotype was seen at least ten times. The V call is TRBV19, the J call TRBJ1-5; 7 bases align to TRBD1. The germline V gene has CDR1 LNHDA and CDR2 SQIVND (reference sequence). J was trimmed by 4 bases and V by 7 bases; bases with no gene match: 4. CDR3 length equals 13 residues. CDR3 amino acids: CASTAGQNQPQHF. The CDR3 DNA sequence: TGTGCCAGTACCGCGGGACAGAATCAGCCCCAGCATTTT.

About this clonotype: The junction departs from germline at one end; a sequencing error may be responsible. The chain is built from TRBV12-3 or TRBV12-4 and TRBJ2-3, with a tentative D call TRBD1 (5 bases). This CDR3 comprises 13 residues. CDR3 protein: CASSLGQADTEYF. The DNA of the CDR3 is TGTGCCAGCAGTTTGGGGCAGGCAGATACGGAGTATTTT.

This clonotype was detected many times. The chain is built from TRBV19 and TRBJ1-6; a weak D match, TRBD1 (6 bases). Between the trimmed V and J ends, which lost 7 bases and 10 bases, there was a span of 11 bases. This CDR3 has 12 residues. The V gene's germline CDR1 is LNHDA and CDR2 SQIVND (reference sequence). The CDR3 DNA reads as TGTGCCAGTAATCACAGGGAATCACCCCTCCACTTT. Translating gives CASNHRESPLHF.

This clonotype was counted many times. This chain links TRBV2 with TRBJ2-2; unclear D gene. The V end was cut by 4 bases, the J end by 2 bases, with 14 bases between. The germline CDR1 and CDR2 sequences are SNHLY and FYNNEI. The CDR3 sequence is 16 residues long. The CDR3 region has the DNA TGTGCCAGCAGTGGTCGGTTGTGGGGTAACACCGGGGAGCTGTTTTTT. Translated: CASSGRLWGNTGELFF.

This chain uses TRBV9 with TRBJ1-5; D unresolved. CDR1 and CDR2 (germline): SGDLS, YYNGEE. V was pared by 4 bases and J by 0 bases, with 11 bases between. The CDR3 length is 15 residues. CDR3 amino acids: CASSRTQYSNQPQHF. CDR3 nucleotide sequence: TGTGCCAGCAGCAGGACGCAATATAGCAATCAGCCCCAGCATTTT.

The table lists this clonotype with many counts. The CDR3 loop reads CASSPPLQGTDEQYF. In nucleotides, the CDR3 is TGTGCCAGCTCACCGCCGTTGCAGGGGACGGACGAGCAGTACTTC. The rearrangement uses TRBV18 and TRBJ2-7, with TRBD1 as a possible D gene (6 bases). The CDR3 loop spans 15 amino acids. V lost 3 bases and J 5 bases, leaving 17 bases between the germline ends. In germline, CDR1 is KGHSH, CDR2 LQKENI.

This rearrangement joins TRBV2 to TRBJ2-2; D possibly corresponds to TRBD1 (6 bases). In germline, CDR1 is SNHLY, CDR2 FYNNEI. The CDR3 has 13 amino acids. V was clipped by 5 bases and J by 8 bases, with 12 bases between them. The CDR3 here is CASSRDTGGELFF. The CDR3, as DNA: TGTGCCAGCAGTCGGGACACGGGGGGGGAGCTGTTTTTT.

The sample holds a few counts of this clonotype. The chain uses TRBV11-2 and TRBJ2-2; possibly TRBD1 for D (6 bases). The germline CDR1 and CDR2 sequences are SGHAT and FQNNGV. The CDR3 consists of 15 residues. Trimming cost V 5 bases and J 0 bases, with 10 bases left between them. CDR3 nucleotide sequence: TGTGCCAGCAGCCGTTCAGGGGCGAACACCGGGGAGCTGTTTTTT. Protein product: CASSRSGANTGELFF.